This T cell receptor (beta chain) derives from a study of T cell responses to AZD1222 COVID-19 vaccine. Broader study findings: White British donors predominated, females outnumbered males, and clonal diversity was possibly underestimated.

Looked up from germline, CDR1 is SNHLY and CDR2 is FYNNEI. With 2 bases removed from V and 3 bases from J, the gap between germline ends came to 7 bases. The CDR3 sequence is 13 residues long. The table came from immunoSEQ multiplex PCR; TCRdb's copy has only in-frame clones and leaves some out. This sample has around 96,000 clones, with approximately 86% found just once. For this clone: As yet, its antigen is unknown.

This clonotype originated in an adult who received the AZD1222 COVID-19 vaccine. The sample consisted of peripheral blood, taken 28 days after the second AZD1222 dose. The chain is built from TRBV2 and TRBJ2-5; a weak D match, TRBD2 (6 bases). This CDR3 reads CASSEIAEETQYF. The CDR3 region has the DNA TGTGCCAGCAGTGAAATAGCGGAAGAGACCCAGTACTTC.